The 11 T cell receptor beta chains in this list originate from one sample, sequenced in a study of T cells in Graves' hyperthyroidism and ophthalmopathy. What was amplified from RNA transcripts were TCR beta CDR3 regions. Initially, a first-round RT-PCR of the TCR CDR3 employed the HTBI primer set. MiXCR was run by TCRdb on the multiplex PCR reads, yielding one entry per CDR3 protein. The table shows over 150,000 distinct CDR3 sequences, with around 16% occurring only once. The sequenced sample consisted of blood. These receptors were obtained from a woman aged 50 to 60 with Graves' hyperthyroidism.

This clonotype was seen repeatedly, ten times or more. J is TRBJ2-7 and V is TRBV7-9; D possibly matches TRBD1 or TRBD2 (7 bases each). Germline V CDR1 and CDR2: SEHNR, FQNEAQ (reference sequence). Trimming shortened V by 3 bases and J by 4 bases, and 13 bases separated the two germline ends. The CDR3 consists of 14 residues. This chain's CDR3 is CASSLQGEGYEQYF. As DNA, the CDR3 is TGTGCCAGCAGCTTGCAGGGGGAGGGTTACGAGCAGTACTTC.

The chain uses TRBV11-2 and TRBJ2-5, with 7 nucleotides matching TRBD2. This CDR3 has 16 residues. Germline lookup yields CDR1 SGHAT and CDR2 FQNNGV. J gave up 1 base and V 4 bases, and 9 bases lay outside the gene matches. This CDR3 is CASSSAGGSAQETQYF. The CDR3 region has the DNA TGTGCCAGCAGCTCGGCCGGCGGGAGCGCCCAAGAGACCCAGTACTTC.

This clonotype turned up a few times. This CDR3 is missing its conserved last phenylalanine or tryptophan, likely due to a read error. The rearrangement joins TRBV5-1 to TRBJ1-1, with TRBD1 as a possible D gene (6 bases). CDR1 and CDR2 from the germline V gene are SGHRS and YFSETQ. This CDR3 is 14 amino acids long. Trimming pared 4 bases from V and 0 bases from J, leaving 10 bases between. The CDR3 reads CASSQGTLNTEAFS. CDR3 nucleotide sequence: TGCGCCAGCAGCCAAGGGACACTGAACACTGAAGCTTTCTCT.

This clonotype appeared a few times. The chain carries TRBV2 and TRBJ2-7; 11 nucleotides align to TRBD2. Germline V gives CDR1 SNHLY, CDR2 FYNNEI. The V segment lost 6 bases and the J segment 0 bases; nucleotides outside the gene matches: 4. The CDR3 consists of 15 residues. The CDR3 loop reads CASRGLAGASYEQYF. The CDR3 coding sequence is TGTGCCAGCAGAGGACTAGCGGGTGCCTCCTACGAGCAGTACTTC.

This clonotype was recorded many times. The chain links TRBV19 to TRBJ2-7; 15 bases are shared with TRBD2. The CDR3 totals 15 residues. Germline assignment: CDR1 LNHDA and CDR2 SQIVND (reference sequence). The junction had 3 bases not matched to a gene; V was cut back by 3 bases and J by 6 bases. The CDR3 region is CASSIGTSGGSEQYF. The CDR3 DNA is TGTGCCAGTAGTATTGGGACTAGCGGGGGGTCCGAGCAGTACTTC.

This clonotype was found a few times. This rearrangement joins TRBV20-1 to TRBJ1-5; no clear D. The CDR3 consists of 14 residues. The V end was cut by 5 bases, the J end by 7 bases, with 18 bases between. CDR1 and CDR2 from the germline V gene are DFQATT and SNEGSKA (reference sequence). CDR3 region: CSAEPPLGKQPQHF. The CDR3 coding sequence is TGCAGTGCTGAACCTCCGTTGGGGAAGCAGCCCCAGCATTTT.

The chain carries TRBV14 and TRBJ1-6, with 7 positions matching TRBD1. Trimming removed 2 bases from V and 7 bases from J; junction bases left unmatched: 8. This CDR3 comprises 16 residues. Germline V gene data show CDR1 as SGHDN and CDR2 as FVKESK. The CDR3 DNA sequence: TGTGCCAGCAGCCAACGTACCGGGACAGAAAATTCACCCCTCCACTTT. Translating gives CASSQRTGTENSPLHF.

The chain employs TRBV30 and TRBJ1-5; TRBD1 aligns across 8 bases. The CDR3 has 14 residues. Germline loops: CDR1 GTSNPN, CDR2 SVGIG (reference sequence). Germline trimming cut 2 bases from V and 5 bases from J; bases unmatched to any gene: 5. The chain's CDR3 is CAWSKPGGYQPQHF. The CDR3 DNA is TGTGCCTGGAGTAAGCCAGGGGGCTATCAGCCCCAGCATTTT.

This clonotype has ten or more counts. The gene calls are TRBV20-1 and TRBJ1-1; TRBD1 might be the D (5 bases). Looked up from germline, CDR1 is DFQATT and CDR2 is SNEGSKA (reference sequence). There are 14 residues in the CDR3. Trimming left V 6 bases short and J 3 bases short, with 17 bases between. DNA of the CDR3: TGCAGTGCGAGTAACCAGGGAAGACACACTGAAGCTTTCTTT. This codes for CSASNQGRHTEAFF.

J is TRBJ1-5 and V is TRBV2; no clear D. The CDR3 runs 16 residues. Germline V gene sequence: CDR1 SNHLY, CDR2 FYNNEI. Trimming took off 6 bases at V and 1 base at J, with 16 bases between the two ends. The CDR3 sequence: CASSPGRGLSNQPQHF. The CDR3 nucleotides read TGTGCCAGCAGCCCAGGTCGGGGATTGAGCAATCAGCCCCAGCATTTT.

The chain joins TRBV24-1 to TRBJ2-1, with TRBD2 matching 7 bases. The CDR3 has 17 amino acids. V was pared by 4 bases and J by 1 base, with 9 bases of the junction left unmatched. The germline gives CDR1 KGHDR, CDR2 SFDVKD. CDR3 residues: CATSDGRGSWSYNEQFF. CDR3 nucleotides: TGTGCCACCAGTGACGGCCGCGGGAGTTGGTCCTACAATGAGCAGTTCTTC.